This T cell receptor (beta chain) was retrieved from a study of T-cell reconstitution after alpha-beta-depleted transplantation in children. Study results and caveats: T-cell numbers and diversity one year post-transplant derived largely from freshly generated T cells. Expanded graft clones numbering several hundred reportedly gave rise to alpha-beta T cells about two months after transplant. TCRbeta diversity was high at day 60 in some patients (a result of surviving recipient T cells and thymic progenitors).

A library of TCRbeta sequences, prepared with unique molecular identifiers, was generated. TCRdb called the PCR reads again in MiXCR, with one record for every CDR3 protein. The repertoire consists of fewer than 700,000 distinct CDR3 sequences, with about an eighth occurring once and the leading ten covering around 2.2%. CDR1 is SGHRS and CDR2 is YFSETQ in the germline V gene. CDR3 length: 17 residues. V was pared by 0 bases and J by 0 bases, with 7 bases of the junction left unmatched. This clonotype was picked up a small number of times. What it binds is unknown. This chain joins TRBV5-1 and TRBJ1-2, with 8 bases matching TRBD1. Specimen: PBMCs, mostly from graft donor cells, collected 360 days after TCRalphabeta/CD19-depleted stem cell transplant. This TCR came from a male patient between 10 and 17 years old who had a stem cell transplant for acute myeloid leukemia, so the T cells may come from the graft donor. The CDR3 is CASSLAGQDQSNYGYTF. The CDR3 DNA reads TGCGCCAGCAGCTTGGCGGGACAGGACCAGTCTAACTATGGCTACACCTTC.